This is a list of T cell receptor beta chains from one sample in a study of T cells in Graves' hyperthyroidism and ophthalmopathy. TCRdb fed the multiplex PCR reads into MiXCR, producing one record per CDR3 protein. The data contain about 180,000 distinct CDR3 sequences, about 9.4% of them seen just once; the ten biggest clones take up approximately 24%. Input material: blood. The receptors originated from a woman between 18 and 30 years old with Graves' hyperthyroidism that later progressed to Graves' ophthalmopathy. The CDR3 runs from the conserved cysteine through the conserved F or W. D genes are given only for firm matches. Clone size is shown for a subset of rows, as once, few, many or a class of expanded clone.

v_gene	j_gene	d_gene	abundance	CDR3nt	CDR3aa
TRBV7-9	TRBJ2-6	-	-	TGTGCCAGCAGCCCGGGTCAGACCACGACTTTC	CASSPGQTTTF
TRBV4-1	TRBJ1-1	-	few	TGCGCCAGCAGCCATAAGGGACTGAGGGAGAACACTGAAGCTTTCTTT	CASSHKGLRENTEAFF
TRBV3-1	TRBJ2-1	-	many	TGTGCCAGCAGCCAAGTATCTGGGACACCGTGGAATGAGCAGTTCTTC	CASSQVSGTPWNEQFF
TRBV5-1	TRBJ1-2	-	many	TGCGCCAGCAGCTTGAGCAGGGACTATGGCTACACCTTC	CASSLSRDYGYTF
TRBV28	TRBJ2-1	-	many	TGTGCCAGCAGTCCACCTTGGGGGAGCTCCTACAATGAGCAGTTCTTC	CASSPPWGSSYNEQFF
TRBV6-1	TRBJ1-4	-	few	TGTGCCAGCAGTGATAGGACAGAGCTTAATGAAAAACTGTTTTTT	CASSDRTELNEKLFF
TRBV10-3	TRBJ2-1	-	many	TGTGCCATCAGTGTGGGCAATGAGCAGTTCTTC	CAISVGNEQFF
TRBV2	TRBJ1-5	-	many	TGTGCCAGCAGTCCCAGGGACATCAATCAGCCCCAGCATTTT	CASSPRDINQPQHF
TRBV19	TRBJ2-1	-	-	TGTGCCAGTAGTATAGAGTCCTCAGCTTACAATGAGCAGTTCTTC	CASSIESSAYNEQFF
TRBV20-1	TRBJ2-5	-	many	TGCAGTGCTTGGGGTCTACCGTACCAAGAGACCCAGTACTTC	CSAWGLPYQETQYF